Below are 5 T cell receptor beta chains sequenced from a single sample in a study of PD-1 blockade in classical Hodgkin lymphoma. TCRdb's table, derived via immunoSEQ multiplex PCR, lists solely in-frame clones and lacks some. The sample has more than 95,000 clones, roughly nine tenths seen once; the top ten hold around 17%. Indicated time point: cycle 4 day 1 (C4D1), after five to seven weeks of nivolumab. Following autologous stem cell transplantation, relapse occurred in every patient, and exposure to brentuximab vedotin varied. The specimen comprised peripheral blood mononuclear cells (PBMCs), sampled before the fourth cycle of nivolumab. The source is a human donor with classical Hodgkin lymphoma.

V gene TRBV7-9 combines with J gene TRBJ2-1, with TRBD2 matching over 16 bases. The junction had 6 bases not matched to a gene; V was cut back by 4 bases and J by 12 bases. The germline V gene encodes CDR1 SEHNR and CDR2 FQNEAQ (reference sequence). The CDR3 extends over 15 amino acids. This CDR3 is CASSSQGLAGGPQFF. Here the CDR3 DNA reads TGTGCCAGCAGCTCACAGGGACTAGCGGGAGGGCCGCAGTTCTTC.

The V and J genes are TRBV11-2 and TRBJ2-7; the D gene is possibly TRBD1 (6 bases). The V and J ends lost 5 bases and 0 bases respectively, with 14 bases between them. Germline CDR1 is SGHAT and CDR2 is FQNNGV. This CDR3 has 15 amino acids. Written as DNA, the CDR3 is TGTGCCAGCAGCAACGGACAGTCAAGCTCCTACGAGCAGTACTTC. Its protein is CASSNGQSSSYEQYF.

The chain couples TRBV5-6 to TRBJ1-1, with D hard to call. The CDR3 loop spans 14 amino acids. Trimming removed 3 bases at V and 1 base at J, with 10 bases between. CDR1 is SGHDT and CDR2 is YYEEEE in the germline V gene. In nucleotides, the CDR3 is TGTGCCAGCAGCTCCTTCTCTTCGAACACTGAAGCTTTCTTT. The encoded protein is CASSSFSSNTEAFF.

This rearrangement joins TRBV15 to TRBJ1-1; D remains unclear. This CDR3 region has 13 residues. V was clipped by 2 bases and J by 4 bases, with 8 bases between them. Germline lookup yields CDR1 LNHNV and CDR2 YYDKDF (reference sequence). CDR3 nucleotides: TGTGCCACCAGCAGAAAAGGATCCACTGAAGCTTTCTTT. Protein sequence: CATSRKGSTEAFF.

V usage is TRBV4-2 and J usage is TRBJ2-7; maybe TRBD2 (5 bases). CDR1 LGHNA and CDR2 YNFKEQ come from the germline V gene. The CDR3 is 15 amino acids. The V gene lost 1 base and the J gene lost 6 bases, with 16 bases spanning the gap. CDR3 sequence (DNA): TGTGCCAGCAGCCAAGCGTCCGGGGTTCCTGGCGAGCAGTACTTC. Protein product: CASSQASGVPGEQYF.